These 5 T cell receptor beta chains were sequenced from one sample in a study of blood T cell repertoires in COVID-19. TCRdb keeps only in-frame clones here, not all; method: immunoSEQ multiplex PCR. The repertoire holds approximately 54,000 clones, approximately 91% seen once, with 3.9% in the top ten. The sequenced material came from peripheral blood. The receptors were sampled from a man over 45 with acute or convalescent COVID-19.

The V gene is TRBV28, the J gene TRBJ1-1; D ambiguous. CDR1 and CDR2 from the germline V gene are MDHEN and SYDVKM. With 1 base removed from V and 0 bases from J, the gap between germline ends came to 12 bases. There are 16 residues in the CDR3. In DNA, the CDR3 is TGTGCCAGCAGTTTATTGGGTTGGAGCATGAACACTGAAGCTTTCTTT. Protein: CASSLLGWSMNTEAFF.

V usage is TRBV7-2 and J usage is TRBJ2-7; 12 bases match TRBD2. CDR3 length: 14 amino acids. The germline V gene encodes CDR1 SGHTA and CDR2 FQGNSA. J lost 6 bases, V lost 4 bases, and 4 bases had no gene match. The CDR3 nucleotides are TGTGCCAGCAGCTGGACTAGCGGGAATGGCGAGCAGTACTTC. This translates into CASSWTSGNGEQYF.

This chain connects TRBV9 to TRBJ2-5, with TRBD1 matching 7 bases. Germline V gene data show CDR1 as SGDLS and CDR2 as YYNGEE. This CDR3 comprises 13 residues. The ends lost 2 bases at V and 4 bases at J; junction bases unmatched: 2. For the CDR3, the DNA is TGTGCCAGCAGCGTTACAGGGGCAGAGACCCAGTACTTC. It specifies CASSVTGAETQYF.

This CDR3 is CASSLAGGRAGDTQYF. CDR3 bases: TGTGCCAGCAGCTTAGCTGGCGGGAGGGCCGGAGATACGCAGTATTTT. This chain joins TRBV7-9 and TRBJ2-3; 9 bases are a match to TRBD2. Germline V gene data show CDR1 as SEHNR and CDR2 as FQNEAQ (reference sequence). This CDR3 is 16 amino acids long. The V segment lost 0 bases and the J segment 5 bases; nucleotides outside the gene matches: 6.

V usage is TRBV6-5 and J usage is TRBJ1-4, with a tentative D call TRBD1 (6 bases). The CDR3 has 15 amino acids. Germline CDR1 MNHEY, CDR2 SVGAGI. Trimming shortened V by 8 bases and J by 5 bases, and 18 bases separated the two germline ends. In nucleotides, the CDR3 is TGTGCCAGCGCAGAAGGGACATCCCAGAATGAAAAACTGTTTTTT. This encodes CASAEGTSQNEKLFF.